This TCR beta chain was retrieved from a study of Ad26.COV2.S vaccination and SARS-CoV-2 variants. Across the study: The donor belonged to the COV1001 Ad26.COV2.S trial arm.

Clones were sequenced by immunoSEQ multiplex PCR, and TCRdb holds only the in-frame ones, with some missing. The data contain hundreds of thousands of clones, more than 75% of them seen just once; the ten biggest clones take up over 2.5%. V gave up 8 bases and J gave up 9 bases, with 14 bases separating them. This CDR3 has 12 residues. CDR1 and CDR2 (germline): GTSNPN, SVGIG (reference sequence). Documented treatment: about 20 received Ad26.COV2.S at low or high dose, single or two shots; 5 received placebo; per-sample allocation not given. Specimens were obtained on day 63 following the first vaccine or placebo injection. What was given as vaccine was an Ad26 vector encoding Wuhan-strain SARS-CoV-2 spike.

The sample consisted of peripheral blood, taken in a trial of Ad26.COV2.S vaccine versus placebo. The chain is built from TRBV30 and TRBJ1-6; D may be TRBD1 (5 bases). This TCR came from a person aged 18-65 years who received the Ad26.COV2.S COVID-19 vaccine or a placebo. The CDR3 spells CARGDSASPLHF. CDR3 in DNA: TGTGCCCGGGGGGATTCGGCTTCACCCCTCCACTTT.